This entry describes one T cell receptor beta chain. Its antigen is still unknown. This sample was included in a study of post-analysis software for immune sequencing data. CDR1 and CDR2 from the germline V gene are SGHKS and YYEKEE (reference sequence). Trimming removed 1 base from V and 7 bases from J; junction bases left unmatched: 10. This CDR3 has 16 residues. Notes on the study in general: Significantly lower normalized Chao1 diversity was seen in multiple sclerosis patients than in controls. TRBV5-6, TRBV5-1 and TRBV20-1 were among four or five TRBV segments more frequent in patients than controls.

Built from TCR beta cDNA, the libraries had unique molecular identifiers in them. Once roughly 0.85 to 11 million T cells were used, approximately 470,000 cDNA molecules resulted. MiXCR, applied by TCRdb to the PCR reads, yields one record per CDR3 protein. Of about 770,000 distinct CDR3 sequences in the sample, just over 45% were seen once. The sample comprised blood. The V call is TRBV5-5, the J call TRBJ2-1; 8 nucleotides align to TRBD2. The sequence was collected from a girl aged 5-17 years with multiple sclerosis. The CDR3 sequence is CASSLRLSGIGNEQFF. DNA of the CDR3: TGTGCCAGCAGCTTGAGGCTTAGCGGGATAGGTAATGAGCAGTTCTTC.